This T cell receptor (beta chain) comes out of a study of vaccination effects on CD4 cells after COVID-19. Turning to the study itself: Vaccination followed sampling of two convalescent patients by 16 days and one week respectively.

The germline CDR1 and CDR2 sequences are KGHDR and SFDVKD. CDR3 length: 15 amino acids. V trimming: 5 bases; J trimming: 6 bases; junction bases outside the gene matches: 9. The protocol was immunoSEQ multiplex PCR, while the TCRdb copy is restricted to in-frame clones and leaves out a portion. The sample lists more than 15,000 clones, about 70% occurring once. Expansion with viral peptide pools was applied to antigen-specific CD4+ T cells by the ViraFEST assay prior to sequencing. An approximately 10-day culture period preceded the isolation of CD4+ T cells. Infection dated between March and December 2020, before the Alpha, Beta and Delta variants reached the United States. Remarks on this clone: Its antigen is as yet unknown.

The sequences come from CD4+ T cells from PBMCs cultured with SARS-CoV-2 spike peptides, collected before COVID-19 vaccination. This TCR derives from a human donor who had a prior SARS-CoV-2 infection. The V call is TRBV24-1, the J call TRBJ2-1, with 7 bases fitting TRBD2. The CDR3 coding sequence is TGTGCCACCAGTGTTTCTAGCGGAGCTATCAATGAGCAGTTCTTC. Its translation is CATSVSSGAINEQFF.